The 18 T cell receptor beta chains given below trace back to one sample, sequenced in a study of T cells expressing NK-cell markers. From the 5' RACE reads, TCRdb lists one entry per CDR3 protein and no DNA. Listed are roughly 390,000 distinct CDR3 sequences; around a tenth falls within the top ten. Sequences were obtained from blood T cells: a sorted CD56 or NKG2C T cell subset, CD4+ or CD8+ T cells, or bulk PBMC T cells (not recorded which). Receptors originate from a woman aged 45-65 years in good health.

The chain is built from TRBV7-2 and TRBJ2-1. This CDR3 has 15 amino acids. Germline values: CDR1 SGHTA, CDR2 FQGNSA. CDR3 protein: CASSLDYRTVNEQFF.

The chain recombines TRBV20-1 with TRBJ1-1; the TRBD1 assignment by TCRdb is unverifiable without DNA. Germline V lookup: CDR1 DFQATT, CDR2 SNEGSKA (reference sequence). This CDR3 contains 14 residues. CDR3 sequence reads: CSAIHSRQGVEAFF.

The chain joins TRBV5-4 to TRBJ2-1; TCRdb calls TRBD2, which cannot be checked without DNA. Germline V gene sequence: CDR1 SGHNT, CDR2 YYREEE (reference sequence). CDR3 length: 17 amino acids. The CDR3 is CASSLAGKAGDNNEQFF.

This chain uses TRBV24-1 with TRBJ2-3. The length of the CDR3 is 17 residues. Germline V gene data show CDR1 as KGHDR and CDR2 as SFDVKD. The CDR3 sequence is CATSDATRPQGTDTQYF.

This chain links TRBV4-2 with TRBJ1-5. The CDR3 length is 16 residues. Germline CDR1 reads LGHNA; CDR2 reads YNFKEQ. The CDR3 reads CASSQGEGRANQPQHF.

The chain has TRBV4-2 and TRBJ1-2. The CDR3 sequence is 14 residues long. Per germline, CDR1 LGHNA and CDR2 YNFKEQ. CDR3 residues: CASSQDGRSGGYTF.

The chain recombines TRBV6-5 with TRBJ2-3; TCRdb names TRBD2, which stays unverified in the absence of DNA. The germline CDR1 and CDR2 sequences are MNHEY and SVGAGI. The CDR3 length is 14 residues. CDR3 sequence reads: CASRGGGSTDTQYF.

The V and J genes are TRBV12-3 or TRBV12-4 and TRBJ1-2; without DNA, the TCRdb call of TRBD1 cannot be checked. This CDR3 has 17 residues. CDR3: CASSLSGGTGRSYGYTF.

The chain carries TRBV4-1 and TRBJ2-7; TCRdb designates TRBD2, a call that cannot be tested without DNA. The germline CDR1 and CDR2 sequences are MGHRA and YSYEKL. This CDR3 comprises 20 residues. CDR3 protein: CASSHHYAGTSGTQLYEQYF.

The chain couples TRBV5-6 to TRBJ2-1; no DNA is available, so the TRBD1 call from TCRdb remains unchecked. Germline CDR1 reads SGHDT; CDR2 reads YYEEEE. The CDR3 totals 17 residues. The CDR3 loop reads CASSSRFGSDSYNEQFF.

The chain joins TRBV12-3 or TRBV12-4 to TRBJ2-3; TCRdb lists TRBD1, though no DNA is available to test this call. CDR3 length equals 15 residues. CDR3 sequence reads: CASSFRDRGIDTQYF.

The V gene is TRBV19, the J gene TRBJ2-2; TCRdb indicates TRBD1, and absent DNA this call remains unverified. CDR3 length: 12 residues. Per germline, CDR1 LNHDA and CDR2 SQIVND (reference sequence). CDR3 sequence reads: CASSRTTGELFF.

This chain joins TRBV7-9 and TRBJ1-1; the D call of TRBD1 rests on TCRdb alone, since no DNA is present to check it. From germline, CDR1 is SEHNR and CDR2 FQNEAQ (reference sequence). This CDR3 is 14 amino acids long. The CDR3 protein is CASRGVNANTEAFF.

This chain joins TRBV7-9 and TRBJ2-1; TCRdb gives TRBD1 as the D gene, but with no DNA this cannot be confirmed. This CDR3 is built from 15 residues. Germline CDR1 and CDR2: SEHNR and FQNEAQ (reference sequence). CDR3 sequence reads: CASPGQVSSYNEQFF.

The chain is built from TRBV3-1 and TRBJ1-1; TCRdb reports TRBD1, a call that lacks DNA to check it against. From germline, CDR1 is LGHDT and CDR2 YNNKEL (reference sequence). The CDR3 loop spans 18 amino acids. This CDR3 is CASSQVSGHGGRNTEAFF.

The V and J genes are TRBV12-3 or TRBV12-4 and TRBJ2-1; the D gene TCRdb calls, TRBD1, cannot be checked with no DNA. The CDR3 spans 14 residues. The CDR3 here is CASAPMDSYNEQFF.

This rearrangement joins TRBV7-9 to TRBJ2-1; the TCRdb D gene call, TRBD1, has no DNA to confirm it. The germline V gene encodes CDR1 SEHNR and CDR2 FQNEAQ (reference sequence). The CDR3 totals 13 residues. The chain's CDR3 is CASRQGVSNEQFF.

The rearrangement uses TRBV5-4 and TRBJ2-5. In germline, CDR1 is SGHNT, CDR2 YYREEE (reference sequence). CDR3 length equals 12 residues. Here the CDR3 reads CASSQFRQTQYF.